The clone carrying this TCR beta chain was seen ten or more times. Its antigen remains unidentified. Trimming pared 0 bases from V and 1 base from J, leaving 18 bases between. The CDR3 loop spans 17 amino acids. Germline assignment: CDR1 DFQATT and CDR2 SNEGSKA (reference sequence). These data originate in a study of T cells in Graves' hyperthyroidism and ophthalmopathy. General study points: Model output signaled ophthalmopathy a median about 6.3 months ahead of onset. Ophthalmopathy was distinguished from stable hyperthyroidism by 13 V-J signatures.

Lactation, pregnancy, other autoimmune disease or uncontrolled infection led to exclusion of patients. Thyroid ultrasound and orbital computed tomography, with clinical symptoms and serum thyroxine and TRAb, informed diagnoses. It was RNA transcripts that yielded the amplified TCR beta CDR3 regions. First-round RT-PCR of the TCR CDR3 relied on the HTBI primer set. TCRdb reprocessed the multiplex PCR reads via MiXCR and lists one record per CDR3 protein. The repertoire holds 450,000 to 600,000 distinct CDR3 sequences, with roughly 21% as singletons. Sequenced sample: blood. The J gene is TRBJ2-5, the V gene TRBV20-1; D perhaps matches TRBD2 (6 bases). This clonotype originated in a man aged 35-49 years with Graves' ophthalmopathy. CDR3 coding DNA: TGCAGTGCTAGAGAGGGGGGTCGGCCTAGAATCCAAGAGACCCAGTACTTC. Translated, it gives CSAREGGRPRIQETQYF.